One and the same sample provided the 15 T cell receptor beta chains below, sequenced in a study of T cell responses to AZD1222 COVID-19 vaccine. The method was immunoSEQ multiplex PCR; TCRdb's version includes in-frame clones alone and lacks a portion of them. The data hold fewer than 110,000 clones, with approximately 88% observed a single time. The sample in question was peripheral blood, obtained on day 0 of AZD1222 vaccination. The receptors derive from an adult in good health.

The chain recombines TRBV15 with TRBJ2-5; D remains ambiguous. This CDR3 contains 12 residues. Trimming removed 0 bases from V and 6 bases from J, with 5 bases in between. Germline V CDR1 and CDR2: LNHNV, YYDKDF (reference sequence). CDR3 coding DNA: TGTGCCACCAGCAGAGAATCGAAGACCCAGTACTTC. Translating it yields CATSRESKTQYF.

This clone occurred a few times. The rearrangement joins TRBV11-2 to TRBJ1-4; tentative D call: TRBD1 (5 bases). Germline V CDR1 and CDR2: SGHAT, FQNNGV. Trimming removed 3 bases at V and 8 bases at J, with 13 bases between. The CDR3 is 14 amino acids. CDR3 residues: CASSLGQGGEKLFF. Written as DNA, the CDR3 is TGTGCCAGCAGCTTGGGGCAGGGTGGGGAAAAACTGTTTTTT.

As DNA, the CDR3 is TGTGCCAGCAGCCAAGATGCCCGACAGGGAGCGAACACTGAAGCTTTCTTT. Translated, it gives CASSQDARQGANTEAFF. The chain recombines TRBV3-1 (or the pseudogene TRBV3-2) with TRBJ1-1, with 7 bases matching TRBD1. This CDR3 contains 17 residues. Germline V gene data show CDR1 as LGHDT and CDR2 as YNNKEL (reference sequence). V lost 0 bases and J lost 1; bases outside the gene matches: 8.

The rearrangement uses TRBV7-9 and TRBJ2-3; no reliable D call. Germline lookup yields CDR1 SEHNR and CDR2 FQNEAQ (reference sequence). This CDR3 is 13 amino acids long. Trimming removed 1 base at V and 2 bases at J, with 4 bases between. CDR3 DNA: TGTGCCAGCAGCTTAGTATCCACAGATACGCAGTATTTT. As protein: CASSLVSTDTQYF.

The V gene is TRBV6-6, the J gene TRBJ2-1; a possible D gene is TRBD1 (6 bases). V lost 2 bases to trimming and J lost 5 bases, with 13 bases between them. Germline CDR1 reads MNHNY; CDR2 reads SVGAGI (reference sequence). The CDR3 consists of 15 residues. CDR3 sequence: CASSYVQGQNNEQFF. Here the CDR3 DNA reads TGTGCCAGCAGTTACGTCCAGGGGCAGAACAATGAGCAGTTCTTC.

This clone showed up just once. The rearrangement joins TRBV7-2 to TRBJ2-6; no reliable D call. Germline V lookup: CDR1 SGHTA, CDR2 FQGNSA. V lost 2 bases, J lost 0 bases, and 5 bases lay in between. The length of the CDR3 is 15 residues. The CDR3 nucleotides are TGTGCCAGCAGCTTACGGTACTCTGGGGCCAACGTCCTGACTTTC. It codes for CASSLRYSGANVLTF. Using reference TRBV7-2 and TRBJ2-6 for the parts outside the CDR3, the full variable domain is GAGVSQSPSNKVTEKGKDVELRCDPISGHTALYWYRQSLGQGLEFLIYFQGNSAPDKSGLPSDRFSAERTGGSVSTLTIQRTQQEDSAVYLCASSLRYSGANVLTFGAGSRLTVL.

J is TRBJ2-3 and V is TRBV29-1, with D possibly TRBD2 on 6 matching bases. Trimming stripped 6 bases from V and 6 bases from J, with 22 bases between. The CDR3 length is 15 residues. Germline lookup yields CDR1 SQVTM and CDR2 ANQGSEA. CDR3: CSVAGGAGSTDTQYF. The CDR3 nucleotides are TGCAGCGTAGCTGGCGGGGCGGGTTCTACGGATACGCAGTATTTT.

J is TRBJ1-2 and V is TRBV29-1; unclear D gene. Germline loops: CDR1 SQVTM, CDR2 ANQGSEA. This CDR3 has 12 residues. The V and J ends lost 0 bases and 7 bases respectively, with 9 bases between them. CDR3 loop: CSVEDPGSGYTF. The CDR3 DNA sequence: TGCAGCGTTGAAGATCCGGGTAGTGGCTACACCTTC.

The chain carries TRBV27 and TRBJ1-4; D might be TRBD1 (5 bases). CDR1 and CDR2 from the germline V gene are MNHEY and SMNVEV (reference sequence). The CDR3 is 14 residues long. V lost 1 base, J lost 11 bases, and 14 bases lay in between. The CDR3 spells CASSLLRTPGKLFF. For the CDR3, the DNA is TGTGCCAGCAGTTTATTAAGGACACCGGGGAAACTGTTTTTT.

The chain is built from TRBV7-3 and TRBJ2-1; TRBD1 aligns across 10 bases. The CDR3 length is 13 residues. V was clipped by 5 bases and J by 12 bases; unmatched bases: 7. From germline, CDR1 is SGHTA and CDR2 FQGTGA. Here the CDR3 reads CASSTRQGARQFF. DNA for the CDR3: TGTGCCAGCAGCACCCGACAGGGGGCGCGGCAGTTCTTC.

The CDR3 region is CASSEYGTKAFF. In DNA form, the CDR3 reads TGTGCCAGCAGTGAATACGGGACTAAAGCTTTCTTT. The rearrangement links TRBV25-1 to TRBJ1-1, with D possibly being TRBD1 (5 bases). Germline CDR1 and CDR2: MGHDK and SYGVNS. There are 12 residues in the CDR3. V dropped 0 bases and J dropped 9 bases, with 8 bases sitting between them.

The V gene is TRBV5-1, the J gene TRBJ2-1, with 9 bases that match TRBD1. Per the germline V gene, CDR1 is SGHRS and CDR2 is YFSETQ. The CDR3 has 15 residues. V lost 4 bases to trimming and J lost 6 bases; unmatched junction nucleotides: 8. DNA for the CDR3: TGCGCCAGCAGCCCCGGGACAGGGACTCTCAATGAGCAGTTCTTC. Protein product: CASSPGTGTLNEQFF.

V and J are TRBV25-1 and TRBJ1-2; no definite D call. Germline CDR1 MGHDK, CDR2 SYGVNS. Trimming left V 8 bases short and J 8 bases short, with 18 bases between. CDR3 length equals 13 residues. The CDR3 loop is CASLSAYTDGYTF. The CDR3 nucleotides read TGTGCCAGCCTCTCCGCTTATACAGACGGCTACACCTTC.

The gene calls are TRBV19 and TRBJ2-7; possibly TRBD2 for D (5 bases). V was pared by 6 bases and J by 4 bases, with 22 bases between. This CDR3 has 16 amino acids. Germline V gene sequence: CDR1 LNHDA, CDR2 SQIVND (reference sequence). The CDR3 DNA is TGTGCCAGTAGCAGTGCCGGTCGGGGAATCGGGTACGAGCAGTACTTC. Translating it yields CASSSAGRGIGYEQYF.

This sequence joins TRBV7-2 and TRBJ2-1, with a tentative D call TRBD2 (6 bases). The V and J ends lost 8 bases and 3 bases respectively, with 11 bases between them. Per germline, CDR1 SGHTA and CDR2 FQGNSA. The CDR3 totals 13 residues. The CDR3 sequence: CASGWTIYNEQFF. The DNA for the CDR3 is TGTGCCAGCGGATGGACTATCTACAATGAGCAGTTCTTC.